This T cell receptor beta chain was captured by sequencing in a study of shared clonotypes between healthy human individuals. On the study more broadly: A donor's plate count was three for CD4 naive and three for CD4 memory; CD8 naive had two and CD8 memory one.

The length of the CDR3 is 12 residues. Per the germline V gene, CDR1 is SNHLY and CDR2 is FYNNEI. The germline V and J ends were trimmed by 6 bases and 2 bases, with 7 bases remaining between them. Remarks on this clone: What it recognizes is unknown.

Repertoires were generated with immunoSEQ multiplex PCR, while TCRdb's copy carries only in-frame clones and drops some. The table has about 1.5 million clones, 95% to 99% seen once; the top ten hold around 0.45%. Findings of the study overall: When compared with the clonotypes that were shared by all four sorted-subset donors, the non-shared clonotypes turned out to have lower generation probabilities.

The gene calls are TRBV2 and TRBJ1-1; D is possibly TRBD1 (6 bases). Source material: naive CD4+ T cells sorted from blood. The subset here: CD45RA+ positively selected. The source of this sequence is a man aged 25 to 40 in good health. The CDR3 sequence is CASRGHNTEAFF. The CDR3 DNA follows: TGTGCCAGCAGGGGACATAACACTGAAGCTTTCTTT.